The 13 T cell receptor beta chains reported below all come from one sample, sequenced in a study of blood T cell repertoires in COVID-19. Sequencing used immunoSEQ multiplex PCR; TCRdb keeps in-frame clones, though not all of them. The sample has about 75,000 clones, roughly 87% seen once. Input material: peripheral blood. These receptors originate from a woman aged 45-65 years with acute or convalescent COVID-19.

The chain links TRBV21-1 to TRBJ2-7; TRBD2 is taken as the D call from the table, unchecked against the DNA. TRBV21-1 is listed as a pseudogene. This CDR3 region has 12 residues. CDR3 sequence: CASTRDSYEQYF. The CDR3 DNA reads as TGTGCCAGCACGAGGGACTCCTACGAGCAGTACTTC.

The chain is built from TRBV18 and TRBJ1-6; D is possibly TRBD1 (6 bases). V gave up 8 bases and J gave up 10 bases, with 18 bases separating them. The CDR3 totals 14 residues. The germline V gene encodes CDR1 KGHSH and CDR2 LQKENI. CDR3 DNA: TGTGCCAGCGAAGCTACGGGGGGCGGCTCACCCCTCCACTTT. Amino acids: CASEATGGGSPLHF.

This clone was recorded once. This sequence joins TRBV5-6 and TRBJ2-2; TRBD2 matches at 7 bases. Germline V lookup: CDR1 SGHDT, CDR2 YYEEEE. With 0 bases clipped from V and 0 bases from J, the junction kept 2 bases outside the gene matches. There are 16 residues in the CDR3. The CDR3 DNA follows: TGTGCCAGCAGCTTGGGCCGGGGGGCGAACACCGGGGAGCTGTTTTTT. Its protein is CASSLGRGANTGELFF.

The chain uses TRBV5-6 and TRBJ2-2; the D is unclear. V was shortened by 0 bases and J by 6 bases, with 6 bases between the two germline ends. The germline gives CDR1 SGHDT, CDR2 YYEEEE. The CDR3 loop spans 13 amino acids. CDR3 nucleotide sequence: TGTGCCAGCAGCTTGGGTACAGCCGGGGAGCTGTTTTTT. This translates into CASSLGTAGELFF.

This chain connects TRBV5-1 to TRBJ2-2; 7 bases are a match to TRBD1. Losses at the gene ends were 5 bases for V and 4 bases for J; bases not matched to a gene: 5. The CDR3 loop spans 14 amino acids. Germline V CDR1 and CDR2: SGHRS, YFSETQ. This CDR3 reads CASRPTGITGELFF. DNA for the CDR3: TGCGCCAGCAGACCGACAGGGATCACCGGGGAGCTGTTTTTT.

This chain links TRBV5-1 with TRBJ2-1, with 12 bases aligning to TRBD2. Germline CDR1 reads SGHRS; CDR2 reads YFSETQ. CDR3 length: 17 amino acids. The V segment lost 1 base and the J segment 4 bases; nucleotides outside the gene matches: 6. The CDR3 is CASSLLAGGSKYNEQFF. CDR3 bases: TGCGCCAGCAGCTTGCTAGCGGGGGGGTCAAAATACAATGAGCAGTTCTTC.

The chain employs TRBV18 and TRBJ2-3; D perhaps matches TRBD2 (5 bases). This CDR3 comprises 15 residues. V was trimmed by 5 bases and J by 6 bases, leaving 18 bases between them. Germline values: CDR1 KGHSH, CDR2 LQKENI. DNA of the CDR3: TGTGCCAGCTCAGACTACTCCATAGGCGGTGATACGCAGTATTTT. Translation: CASSDYSIGGDTQYF.

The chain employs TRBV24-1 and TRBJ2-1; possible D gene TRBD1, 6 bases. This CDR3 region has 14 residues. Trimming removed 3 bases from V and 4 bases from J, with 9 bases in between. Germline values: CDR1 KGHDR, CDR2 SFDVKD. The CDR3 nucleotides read TGTGCCACCAGTGATCACAGGGATTACAATGAGCAGTTCTTC. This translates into CATSDHRDYNEQFF.

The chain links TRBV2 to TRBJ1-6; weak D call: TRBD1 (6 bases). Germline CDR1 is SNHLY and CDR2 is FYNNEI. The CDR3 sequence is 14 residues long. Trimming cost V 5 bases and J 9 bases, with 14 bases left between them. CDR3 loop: CASSSQGLSSPLHF. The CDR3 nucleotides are TGTGCCAGCAGTTCACAGGGCCTTAGTTCACCCCTCCACTTT.

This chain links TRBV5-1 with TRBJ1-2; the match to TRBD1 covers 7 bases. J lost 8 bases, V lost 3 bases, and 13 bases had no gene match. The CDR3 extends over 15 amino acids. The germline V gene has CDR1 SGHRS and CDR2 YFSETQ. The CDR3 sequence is CASSSMTGSFEGYTF. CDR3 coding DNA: TGCGCCAGCAGCTCAATGACAGGGTCTTTCGAGGGCTACACCTTC.

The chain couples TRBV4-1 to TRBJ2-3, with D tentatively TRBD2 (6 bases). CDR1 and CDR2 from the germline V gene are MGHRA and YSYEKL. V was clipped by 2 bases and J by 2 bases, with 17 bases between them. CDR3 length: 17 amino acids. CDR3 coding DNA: TGCGCCAGCAGCCAATCAAAGTCCGGACTACCCACAGATACGCAGTATTTT. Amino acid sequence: CASSQSKSGLPTDTQYF.

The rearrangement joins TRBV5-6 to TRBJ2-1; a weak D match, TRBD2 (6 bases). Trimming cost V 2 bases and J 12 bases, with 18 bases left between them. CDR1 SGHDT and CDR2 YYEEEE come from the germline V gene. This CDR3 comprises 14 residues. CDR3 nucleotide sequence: TGTGCCAGCAGCTTCGGCCTAGCGCCCCCCGGGCAGTTCTTC. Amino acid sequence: CASSFGLAPPGQFF. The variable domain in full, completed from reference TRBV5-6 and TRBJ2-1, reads DAGVTQSPTHLIKTRGQQVTLRCSPKSGHDTVSWYQQALGQGPQFIFQYYEEEERQRGNFPDRFSGHQFPNYSSELNVNALLLGDSALYLCASSFGLAPPGQFFGPGTRLTVL.

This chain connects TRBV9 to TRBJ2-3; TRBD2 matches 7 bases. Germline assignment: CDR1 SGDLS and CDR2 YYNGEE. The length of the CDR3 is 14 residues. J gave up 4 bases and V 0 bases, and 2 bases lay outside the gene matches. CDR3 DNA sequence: TGTGCCAGCAGCGTAGCGGGAGGCTCAGATACGCAGTATTTT. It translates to CASSVAGGSDTQYF.